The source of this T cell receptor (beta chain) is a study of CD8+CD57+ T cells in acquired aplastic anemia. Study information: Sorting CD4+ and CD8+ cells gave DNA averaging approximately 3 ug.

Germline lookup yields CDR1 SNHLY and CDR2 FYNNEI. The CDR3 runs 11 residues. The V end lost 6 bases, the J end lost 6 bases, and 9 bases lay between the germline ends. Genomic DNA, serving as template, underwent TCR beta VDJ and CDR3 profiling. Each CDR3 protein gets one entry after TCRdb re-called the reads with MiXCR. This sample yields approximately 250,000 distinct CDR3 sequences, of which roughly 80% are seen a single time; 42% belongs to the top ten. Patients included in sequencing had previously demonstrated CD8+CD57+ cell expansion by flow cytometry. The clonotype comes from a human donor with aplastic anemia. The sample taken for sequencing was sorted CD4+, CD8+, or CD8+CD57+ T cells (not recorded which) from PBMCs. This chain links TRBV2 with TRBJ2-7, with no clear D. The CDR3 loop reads CASSLTGEQYF. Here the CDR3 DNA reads TGTGCCAGCAGCCTCACGGGCGAGCAGTACTTC.